The entry below gives a single TCR beta chain sequence along with its context. What it recognizes is unknown. This sample stems from a study of cytomegalovirus exposure and HLA in healthy donors. The V gene's germline CDR1 is SGHVS and CDR2 FNYEAQ. Trimming shortened V by 5 bases and J by 0 bases, and 10 bases separated the two germline ends. The CDR3 is made up of 14 amino acids. Study conclusions and caveats: In vitro data verified a few CMV-associated chains as specific for CMV antigens.

Those who donated were healthy bone marrow donors. This PCR relied on a set of 60 Vbeta primers and 13 Jbeta primers. Data came from immunoSEQ multiplex PCR; TCRdb stores just in-frame clones and leaves some out. The profile shows about 110,000 clones, about 16% of them singletons. Source material: PBMCs. J is TRBJ1-1 and V is TRBV7-6; the D gene is possibly TRBD1 (5 bases). The source is a female donor in good health and CMV-seronegative. CDR3 region: CASSPSGLNTEAFF. CDR3 nucleotides: TGTGCCAGCAGCCCTTCAGGGTTGAACACTGAAGCTTTCTTT.